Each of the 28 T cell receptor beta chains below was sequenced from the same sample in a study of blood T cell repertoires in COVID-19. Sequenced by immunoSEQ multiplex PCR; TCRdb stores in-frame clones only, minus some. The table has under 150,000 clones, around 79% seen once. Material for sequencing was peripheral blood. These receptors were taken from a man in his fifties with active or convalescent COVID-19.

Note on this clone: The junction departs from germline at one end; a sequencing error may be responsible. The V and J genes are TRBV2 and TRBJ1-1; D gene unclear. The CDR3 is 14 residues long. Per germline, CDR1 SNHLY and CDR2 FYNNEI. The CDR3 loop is CANSLAVGRAEAFF. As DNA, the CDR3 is TGTGCCAACAGTCTGGCGGTCGGGCGGGCTGAAGCTTTCTTT.

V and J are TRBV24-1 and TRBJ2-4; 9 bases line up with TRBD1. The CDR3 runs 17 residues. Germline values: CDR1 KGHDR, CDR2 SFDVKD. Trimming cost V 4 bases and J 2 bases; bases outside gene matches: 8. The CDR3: CATSEKGQGKSKNIQYF. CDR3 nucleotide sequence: TGTGCCACCAGTGAAAAGGGACAGGGAAAATCCAAAAACATTCAGTACTTC.

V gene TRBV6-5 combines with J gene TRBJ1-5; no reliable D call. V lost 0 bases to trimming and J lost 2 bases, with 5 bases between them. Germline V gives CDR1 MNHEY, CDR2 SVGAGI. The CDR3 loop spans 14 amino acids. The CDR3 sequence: CASSYSPGNQPQHF. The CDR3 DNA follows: TGTGCCAGCAGTTACTCTCCGGGCAATCAGCCCCAGCATTTT.

The CDR3, as DNA: TGTGCCAGCTCACCCGAGCGGGAGCTCCTAGGTGAGCAGTACTTC. This sequence encodes CASSPERELLGEQYF. The chain links TRBV18 to TRBJ2-7; 8 positions agree with TRBD2. V dropped 3 bases and J dropped 7; count of bases not matched to a gene: 11. This CDR3 has 15 residues. Germline loops: CDR1 KGHSH, CDR2 LQKENI.

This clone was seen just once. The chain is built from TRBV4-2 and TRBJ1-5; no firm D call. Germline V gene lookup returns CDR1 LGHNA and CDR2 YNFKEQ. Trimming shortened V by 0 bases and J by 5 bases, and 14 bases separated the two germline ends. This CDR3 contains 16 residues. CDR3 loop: CASSQDPRTEYQPQHF. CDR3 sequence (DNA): TGTGCCAGCAGCCAAGATCCCCGAACGGAGTATCAGCCCCAGCATTTT.

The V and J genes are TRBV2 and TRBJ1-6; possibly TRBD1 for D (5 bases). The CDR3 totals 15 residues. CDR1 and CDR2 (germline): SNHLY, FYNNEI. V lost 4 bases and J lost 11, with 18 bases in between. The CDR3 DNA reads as TGTGCCAGCAGTGTTCCCCCAGGGCGGGGTCCACCCCTCCACTTT. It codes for CASSVPPGRGPPLHF.

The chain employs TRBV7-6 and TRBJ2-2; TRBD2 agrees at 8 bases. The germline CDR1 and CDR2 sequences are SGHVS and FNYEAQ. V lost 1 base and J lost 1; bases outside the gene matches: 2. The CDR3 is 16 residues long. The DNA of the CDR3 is TGTGCCAGCAGCTTAGTTACTAGCGGGAACACCGGGGAGCTGTTTTTT. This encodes CASSLVTSGNTGELFF.

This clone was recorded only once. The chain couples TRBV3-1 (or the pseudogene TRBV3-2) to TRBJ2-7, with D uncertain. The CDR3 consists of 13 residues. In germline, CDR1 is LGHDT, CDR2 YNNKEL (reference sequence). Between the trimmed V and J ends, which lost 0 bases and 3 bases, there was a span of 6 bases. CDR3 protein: CASSQDSLYEQYF. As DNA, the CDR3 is TGTGCCAGCAGCCAAGATTCCCTCTACGAGCAGTACTTC.

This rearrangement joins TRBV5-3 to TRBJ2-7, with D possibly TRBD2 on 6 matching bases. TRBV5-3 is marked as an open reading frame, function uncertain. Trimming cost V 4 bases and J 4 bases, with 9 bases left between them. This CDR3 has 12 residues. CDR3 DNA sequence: TGTGCCAGAAGCCCCCTAGCGTACGAGCAGTACTTC. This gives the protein CARSPLAYEQYF.

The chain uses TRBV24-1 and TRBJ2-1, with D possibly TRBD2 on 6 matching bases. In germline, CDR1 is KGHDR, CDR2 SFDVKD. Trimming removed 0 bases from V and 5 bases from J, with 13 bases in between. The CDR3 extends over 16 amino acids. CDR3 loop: CATSDLGTGINNEQFF. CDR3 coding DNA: TGTGCCACCAGTGATTTGGGGACTGGAATAAACAATGAGCAGTTCTTC.

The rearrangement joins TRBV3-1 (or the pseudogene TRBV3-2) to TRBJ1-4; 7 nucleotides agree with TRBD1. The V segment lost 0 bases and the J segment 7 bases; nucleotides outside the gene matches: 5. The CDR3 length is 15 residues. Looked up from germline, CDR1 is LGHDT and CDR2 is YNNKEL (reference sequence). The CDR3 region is CASSQESTGIEKLFF. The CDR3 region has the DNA TGTGCCAGCAGCCAAGAATCGACAGGGATTGAAAAACTGTTTTTT.

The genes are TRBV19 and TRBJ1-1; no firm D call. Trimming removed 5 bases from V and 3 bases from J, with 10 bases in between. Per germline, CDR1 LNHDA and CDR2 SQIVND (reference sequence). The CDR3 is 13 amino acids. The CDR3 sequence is CASSHNRDTEAFF. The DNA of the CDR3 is TGTGCCAGTAGTCATAACAGAGACACTGAAGCTTTCTTT. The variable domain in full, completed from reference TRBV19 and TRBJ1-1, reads DGGITQSPKYLFRKEGQNVTLSCEQNLNHDAMYWYRQDPGQGLRLIYYSQIVNDFQKGDIAEGYSVSREKKESFPLTVTSAQKNPTAFYLCASSHNRDTEAFFGQGTRLTVV.

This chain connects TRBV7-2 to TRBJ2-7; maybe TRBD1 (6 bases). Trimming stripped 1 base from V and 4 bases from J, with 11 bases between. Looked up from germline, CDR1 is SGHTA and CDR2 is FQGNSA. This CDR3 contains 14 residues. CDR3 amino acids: CASSLGTDIYEQYF. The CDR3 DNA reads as TGTGCCAGCAGCTTAGGGACAGACATTTACGAGCAGTACTTC.

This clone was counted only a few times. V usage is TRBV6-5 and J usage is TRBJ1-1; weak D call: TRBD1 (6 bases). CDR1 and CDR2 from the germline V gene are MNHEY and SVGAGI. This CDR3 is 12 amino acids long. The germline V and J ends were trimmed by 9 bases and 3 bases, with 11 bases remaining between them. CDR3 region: CASQGTYTEAFF. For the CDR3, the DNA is TGTGCCAGTCAGGGGACGTACACTGAAGCTTTCTTT.

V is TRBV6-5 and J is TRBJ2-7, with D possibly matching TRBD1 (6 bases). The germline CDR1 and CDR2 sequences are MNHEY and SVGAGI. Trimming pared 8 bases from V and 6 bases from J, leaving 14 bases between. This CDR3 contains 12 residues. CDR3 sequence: CASRSDRSEQYF. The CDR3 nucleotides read TGTGCCAGCCGATCCGACAGGAGCGAGCAGTACTTC.

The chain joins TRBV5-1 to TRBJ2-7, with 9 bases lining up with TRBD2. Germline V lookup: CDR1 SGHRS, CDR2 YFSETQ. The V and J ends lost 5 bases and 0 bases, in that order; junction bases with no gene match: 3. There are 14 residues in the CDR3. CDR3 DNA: TGCGCCAGCAGACGGACTAGCGACTCCTACGAGCAGTACTTC. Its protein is CASRRTSDSYEQYF.

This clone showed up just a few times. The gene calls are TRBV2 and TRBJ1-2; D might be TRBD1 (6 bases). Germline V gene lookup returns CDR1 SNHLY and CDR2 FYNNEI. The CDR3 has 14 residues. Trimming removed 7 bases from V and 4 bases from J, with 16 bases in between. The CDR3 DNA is TGTGCCAGCACCGGACCGACAGGCATCTATGGCTACACCTTC. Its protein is CASTGPTGIYGYTF. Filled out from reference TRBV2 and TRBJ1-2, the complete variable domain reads EPEVTQTPSHQVTQMGQEVILRCVPISNHLYFYWYRQILGQKVEFLVSFYNNEISEKSEIFDDQFSVERPDGSNFTLKIRSTKLEDSAMYFCASTGPTGIYGYTFGSGTRLTVV.

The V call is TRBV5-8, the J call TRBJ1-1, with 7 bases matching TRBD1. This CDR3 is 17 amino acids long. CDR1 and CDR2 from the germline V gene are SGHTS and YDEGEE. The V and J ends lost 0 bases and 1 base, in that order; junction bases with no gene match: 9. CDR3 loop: CASSLGLAGGENTEAFF. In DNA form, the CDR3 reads TGTGCCAGCAGCTTGGGGTTGGCAGGGGGTGAGAACACTGAAGCTTTCTTT.

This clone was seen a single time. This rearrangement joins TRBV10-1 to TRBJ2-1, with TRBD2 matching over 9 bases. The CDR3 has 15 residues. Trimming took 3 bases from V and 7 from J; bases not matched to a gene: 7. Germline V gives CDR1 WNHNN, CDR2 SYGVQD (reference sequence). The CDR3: CASSEGGRVRNEQFF. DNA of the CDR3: TGCGCCAGCAGTGAAGGCGGGAGGGTCAGGAATGAGCAGTTCTTC.

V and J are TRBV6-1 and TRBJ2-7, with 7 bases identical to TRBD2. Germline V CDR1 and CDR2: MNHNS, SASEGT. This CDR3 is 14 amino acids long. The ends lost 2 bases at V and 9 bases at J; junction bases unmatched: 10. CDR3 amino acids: CASSELAGGLGQYF. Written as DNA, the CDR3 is TGTGCCAGCAGTGAATTAGCGGGTGGGCTAGGGCAGTACTTC.

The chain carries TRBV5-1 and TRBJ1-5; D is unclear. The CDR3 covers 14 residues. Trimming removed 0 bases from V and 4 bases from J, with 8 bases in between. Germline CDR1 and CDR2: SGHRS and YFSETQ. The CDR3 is CASSLVAGNQPQHF. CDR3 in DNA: TGCGCCAGCAGCTTGGTTGCGGGGAATCAGCCCCAGCATTTT.

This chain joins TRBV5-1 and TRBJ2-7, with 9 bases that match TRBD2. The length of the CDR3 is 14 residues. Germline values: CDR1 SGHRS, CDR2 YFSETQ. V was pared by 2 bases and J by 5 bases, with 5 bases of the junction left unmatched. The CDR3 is CASSFRGRDDEQYF. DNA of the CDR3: TGCGCCAGCAGCTTTCGCGGGAGGGACGACGAGCAGTACTTC.

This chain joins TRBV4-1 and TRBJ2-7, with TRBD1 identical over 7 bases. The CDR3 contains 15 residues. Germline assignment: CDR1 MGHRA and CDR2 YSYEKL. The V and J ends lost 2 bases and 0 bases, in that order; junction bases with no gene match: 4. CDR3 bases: TGCGCCAGCAGCCAACACCGGGACAGCTCCTACGAGCAGTACTTC. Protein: CASSQHRDSSYEQYF.

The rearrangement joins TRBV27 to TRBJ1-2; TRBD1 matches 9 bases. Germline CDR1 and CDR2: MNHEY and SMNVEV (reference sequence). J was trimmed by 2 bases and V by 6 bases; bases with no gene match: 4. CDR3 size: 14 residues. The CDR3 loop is CASRGDRVNYGYTF. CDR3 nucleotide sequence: TGTGCCAGCAGAGGGGACAGGGTAAACTATGGCTACACCTTC.

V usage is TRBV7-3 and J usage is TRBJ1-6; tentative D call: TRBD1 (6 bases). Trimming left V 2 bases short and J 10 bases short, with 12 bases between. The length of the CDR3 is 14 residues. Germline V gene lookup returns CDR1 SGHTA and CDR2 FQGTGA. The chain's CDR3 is CASSLPGAGSPLHF. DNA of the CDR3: TGTGCCAGCAGCTTACCAGGGGCTGGCTCACCCCTCCACTTT. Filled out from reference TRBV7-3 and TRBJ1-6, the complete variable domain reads GAGVSQTPSNKVTEKGKYVELRCDPISGHTALYWYRQSLGQGPEFLIYFQGTGAADDSGLPNDRFFAVRPEGSVSTLKIQRTERGDSAVYLCASSLPGAGSPLHFGNGTRLTVT.

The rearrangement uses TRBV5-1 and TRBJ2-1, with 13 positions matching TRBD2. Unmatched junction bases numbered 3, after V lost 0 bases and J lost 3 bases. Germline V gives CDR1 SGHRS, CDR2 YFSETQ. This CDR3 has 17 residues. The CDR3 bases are TGCGCCAGCAGCTTGGGACTAGCGGGAGGCATCTACAATGAGCAGTTCTTC. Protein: CASSLGLAGGIYNEQFF. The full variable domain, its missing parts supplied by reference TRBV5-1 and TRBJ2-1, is KAGVTQTPRYLIKTRGQQVTLSCSPISGHRSVSWYQQTPGQGLQFLFEYFSETQRNKGNFPGRFSGRQFSNSRSEMNVSTLELGDSALYLCASSLGLAGGIYNEQFFGPGTRLTVL.

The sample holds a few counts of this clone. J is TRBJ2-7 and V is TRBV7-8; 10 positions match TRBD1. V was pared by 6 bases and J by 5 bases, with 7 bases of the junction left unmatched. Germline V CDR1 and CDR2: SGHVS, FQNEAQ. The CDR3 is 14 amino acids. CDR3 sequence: CASSIDRGPHEQYF. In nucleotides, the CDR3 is TGTGCCAGCAGTATCGACAGGGGGCCCCACGAGCAGTACTTC.

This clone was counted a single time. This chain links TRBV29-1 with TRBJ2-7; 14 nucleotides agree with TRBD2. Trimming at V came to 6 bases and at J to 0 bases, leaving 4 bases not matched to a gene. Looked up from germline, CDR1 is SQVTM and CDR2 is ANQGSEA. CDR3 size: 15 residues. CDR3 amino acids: CSVAGTSGSSYEQYF. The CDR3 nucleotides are TGCAGCGTCGCCGGGACTAGCGGGAGCTCCTACGAGCAGTACTTC.